This TCR beta chain was documented in a study of CD8 T cells in ankylosing spondylitis. Via MiXCR, TCRdb re-called the 5' RACE reads, giving one row per CDR3 protein. Of some 38,000 distinct CDR3 sequences in the sample, 10% were seen once. This clonotype is medium-sized within its sample. Its matching antigen is unknown. General study points: As for the disease-linked clones, they showed a CD8+ phenotype and occurred at relatively low frequencies in peripheral blood. Disease-linked clones were reportedly significantly enriched in matched ankylosing spondylitis synovial fluid.

Per the germline V gene, CDR1 is DFQATT and CDR2 is SNEGSKA (reference sequence). This CDR3 is built from 15 residues. The V segment lost 6 bases and the J segment 3 bases; nucleotides outside the gene matches: 11. The sample consisted of blood, either unsorted or a sorted T cell fraction (not recorded which). The source of this sequence is a male donor with ankylosing spondylitis or in good health (not recorded which). The chain carries TRBV20-1 and TRBJ2-1; 7 bases are a match to TRBD2. CDR3 residues: CSAQHPSGDYNEQFF. CDR3 in DNA: TGCAGTGCCCAACATCCTAGCGGAGACTACAATGAGCAGTTCTTC.